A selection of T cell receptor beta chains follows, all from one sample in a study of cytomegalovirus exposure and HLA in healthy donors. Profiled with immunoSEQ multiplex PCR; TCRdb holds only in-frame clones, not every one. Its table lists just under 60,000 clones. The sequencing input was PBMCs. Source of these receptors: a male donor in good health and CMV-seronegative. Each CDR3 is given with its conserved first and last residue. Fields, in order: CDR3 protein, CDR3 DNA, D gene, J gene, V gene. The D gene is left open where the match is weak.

CASSLRDRANYGYTF | TGTGCCAGCAGCCTCCGGGACAGGGCTAACTATGGCTACACCTTC | TRBD1 | TRBJ1-2 | TRBV9
CAGRFTDRAYTEAFF | TGTGCCGGGAGGTTTACAGATCGAGCATATACTGAAGCTTTCTTT | . | TRBJ1-1 | TRBV30
CASSSALVAGGETQYF | TGTGCCAGCAGCTCTGCTCTGGTAGCGGGAGGCGAGACCCAGTACTTC | TRBD2 | TRBJ2-5 | TRBV11-2
CASSLNGGGSDNEQFF | TGTGCCAGCAGCTTAAACGGGGGGGGGTCCGACAATGAGCAGTTCTTC | TRBD2 | TRBJ2-1 | TRBV7-2
CASSRTGGDRGTEAFF | TGTGCCAGCAGTCGAACTGGGGGGGATAGGGGCACTGAAGCTTTCTTT | . | TRBJ1-1 | TRBV6-6
CSATGTESAYEQYF | TGCAGCGCAACCGGGACAGAGAGCGCCTACGAGCAGTACTTC | TRBD1 | TRBJ2-7 | TRBV29-1
CSVDGGCFYEQYF | TGCAGCGTTGATGGGGGCTGTTTTTACGAGCAGTACTTC | . | TRBJ2-7 | TRBV29-1
CASSPGQAYEQYF | TGTGCCAGCAGTCCCGGACAGGCGTACGAGCAGTACTTC | TRBD1 | TRBJ2-7 | TRBV27
CASSQNRGGPEQYF | TGCGCCAGCAGCCAAAATAGGGGAGGGCCCGAGCAGTACTTC | TRBD2 | TRBJ2-7 | TRBV4-3
CASSLLAGGQFF | TGTGCCAGCAGCTTACTAGCGGGAGGCCAGTTCTTC | TRBD2 | TRBJ2-1 | TRBV7-2
CASRTGSANTEAFF | TGTGCCAGCAGGACAGGTTCGGCGAACACTGAAGCTTTCTTT | . | TRBJ1-1 | TRBV6-1
CASSQQFGGQETQYF | TGCGCCAGCAGCCAACAGTTTGGCGGCCAAGAGACCCAGTACTTC | . | TRBJ2-5 | TRBV4-1
CASSSPGQANEQFF | TGTGCCAGCAGCTCGCCGGGACAGGCCAATGAGCAGTTCTTC | TRBD1 | TRBJ2-1 | TRBV7-9
CASSLAGSGGPFTDTQYF | TGTGCCAGCAGCTTGGCCGGTAGCGGGGGTCCCTTCACAGATACGCAGTATTTT | TRBD2 | TRBJ2-3 | TRBV5-5
CASSGPSAIAGGTQYF | TGTGCCAGCAGTGGGCCCAGTGCAATAGCGGGGGGGACCCAGTACTTC | TRBD2 | TRBJ2-5 | TRBV2
CASSFTGVVDSPLHF | TGTGCCAGCAGCTTTACAGGGGTAGTTGATTCACCCCTACACTTT | TRBD1 | TRBJ1-6 | TRBV7-2
CATSPMGGETQYF | TGTGCCACCAGCCCCATGGGGGGAGAGACCCAGTACTTC | . | TRBJ2-5 | TRBV15
CAWNIRGPLGTQYF | TGTGCCTGGAATATCAGGGGGCCTCTAGGGACCCAGTACTTC | TRBD1 | TRBJ2-5 | TRBV30
CASHERGTSGGEEQFF | TGCGCCAGCCACGAGAGAGGGACTAGCGGGGGGGAGGAGCAGTTCTTC | TRBD2 | TRBJ2-1 | TRBV5-1
CASSFVAGTDTQYF | TGTGCCAGCAGTTTTGTGGCGGGCACAGATACGCAGTATTTT | . | TRBJ2-3 | TRBV28
CASSQRSGFTYNSPLHF | TGTGCCAGCAGCCAACGATCAGGGTTCACCTATAATTCACCCCTCCACTTT | . | TRBJ1-6 | TRBV4-2
CASSPLEGEETQYF | TGTGCCAGCAGTCCCCTAGAGGGGGAAGAGACCCAGTACTTC | . | TRBJ2-5 | TRBV27
CASSSVTALYGYTF | TGTGCCAGTAGTTCCGTGACAGCCCTCTATGGCTACACCTTC | . | TRBJ1-2 | TRBV19
CASVWTGGAGQPQHF | TGTGCCAGCGTCTGGACGGGGGGGGCGGGTCAGCCCCAGCATTTT | . | TRBJ1-5 | TRBV6-1
CASTRLAGGTDTQYF | TGTGCCAGCACTCGACTAGCGGGGGGCACAGATACGCAGTATTTT | TRBD2 | TRBJ2-3 | TRBV6-6
CASSPTGLEEQYF | TGTGCCAGCAGCCCAACAGGGTTGGAGGAGCAGTACTTC | . | TRBJ2-7 | TRBV7-2
CASSLVRGETQYF | TGTGCCAGCAGCTTAGTTAGGGGAGAGACCCAGTACTTC | . | TRBJ2-5 | TRBV7-2
CASSPPSGGNSYNEQFF | TGTGCCAGCTCACCACCGAGCGGGGGGAACTCCTACAATGAGCAGTTCTTC | TRBD2 | TRBJ2-1 | TRBV18
CASSFGSNQPQHF | TGTGCCAGCAGCTTCGGTAGCAATCAGCCCCAGCATTTT | . | TRBJ1-5 | TRBV7-8
CASSDTSSGTSGGALEQFF | TGTGCCAGCAGTGACACGTCCTCCGGGACTAGCGGGGGGGCCCTTGAGCAGTTCTTC | TRBD2 | TRBJ2-1 | TRBV6-4
CSVVGRGQERSDNEQFF | TGCAGCGTGGTAGGCAGGGGGCAAGAACGGTCCGACAATGAGCAGTTCTTC | TRBD1 | TRBJ2-1 | TRBV29-1
CASSPNRVAEKLFF | TGTGCCAGTAGTCCTAACAGGGTGGCGGAAAAACTGTTTTTT | . | TRBJ1-4 | TRBV19
CASSRDFFSEQYF | TGTGCCAGCAGCCGGGACTTTTTCTCTGAACAGTACTTC | . | TRBJ2-7 | TRBV7-2
CASSRAGQGGDYEQYF | TGTGCCAGCAGCCGGGCGGGACAGGGAGGAGACTACGAGCAGTACTTC | TRBD1 | TRBJ2-7 | TRBV7-2
CASSLDHSDNEQFF | TGTGCCAGCAGCTTAGATCACAGTGACAATGAGCAGTTCTTC | . | TRBJ2-1 | TRBV7-9
CATTSGLSTDTQYF | TGCGCCACTACTTCGGGACTTAGCACAGATACGCAGTATTTT | . | TRBJ2-3 | TRBV5-1
CASSLGRGTEAFF | TGTGCCAGCAGCTTAGGGAGAGGCACTGAAGCTTTCTTT | . | TRBJ1-1 | TRBV11-2
CASSRSGSSSAYEQYF | TGTGCCAGCAGCCGAAGCGGGTCCTCTAGCGCCTACGAGCAGTACTTC | . | TRBJ2-7 | TRBV5-5
CASSLSYRAAYEQYF | TGTGCCAGCAGTTTGAGTTACAGGGCCGCCTACGAGCAGTACTTC | . | TRBJ2-7 | TRBV5-6
CASSPPGRGSTGELFF | TGTGCCAGTAGTCCACCGGGGCGGGGGAGCACCGGGGAGCTGTTTTTT | TRBD2 | TRBJ2-2 | TRBV19
CASSKSGTGSYEQYF | TGTGCCAGCAGTAAGTCCGGGACAGGGTCCTACGAGCAGTACTTC | TRBD1 | TRBJ2-7 | TRBV6-1
CSVAVRDEQFF | TGCAGCGTTGCGGTCAGGGATGAGCAGTTCTTC | . | TRBJ2-1 | TRBV29-1
CASSFVYPGDDTQYF | TGTGCCAGCAGCTTTGTGTACCCGGGGGACGATACGCAGTATTTT | . | TRBJ2-3 | TRBV7-2
CASSDRGASYNEQFF | TGTGCCAGCAGTGATCGGGGGGCCTCCTACAATGAGCAGTTCTTC | . | TRBJ2-1 | TRBV2
CASSKGTSLGEQYF | TGCGCCAGCTCCAAGGGGACTAGCCTGGGAGAGCAGTACTTC | TRBD2 | TRBJ2-7 | TRBV5-1
CARSPGETQYF | TGTGCCAGAAGCCCGGGAGAGACCCAGTACTTC | . | TRBJ2-5 | TRBV7-9
CASSVSPLAEETQYF | TGTGCCAGCAGCGTATCTCCCCTAGCGGAAGAGACCCAGTACTTC | TRBD2 | TRBJ2-5 | TRBV9
CASSPDRYQETQYF | TGTGCCAGCAGCCCAGACAGGTACCAAGAGACCCAGTACTTC | . | TRBJ2-5 | TRBV7-2
CASSTIGREDTQYF | TGCGCCAGCAGCACAATAGGGAGGGAAGATACGCAGTATTTT | TRBD2 | TRBJ2-3 | TRBV4-1
CASSSQGSNSYEQYF | TGTGCCAGCTCTAGCCAGGGGTCGAACTCCTACGAGCAGTACTTC | . | TRBJ2-7 | TRBV7-2
CSVLIAGTHNEQFF | TGCAGCGTTCTAATAGCGGGAACACACAATGAGCAGTTCTTC | TRBD2 | TRBJ2-1 | TRBV29-1
CASSLVSGEQFF | TGTGCCAGCAGCTTAGTAAGCGGTGAGCAGTTCTTC | . | TRBJ2-1 | TRBV7-8
CASSSDYQETQYF | TGTGCCAGCAGCTCGGACTACCAAGAGACCCAGTACTTC | . | TRBJ2-5 | TRBV7-3
CASSVGAWDEQYF | TGTGCCAGCAGCGTGGGGGCCTGGGACGAGCAGTACTTC | . | TRBJ2-7 | TRBV6-1
CASSLEMRATQYF | TGTGCCAGCAGCTTAGAGATGAGGGCTACGCAGTATTTT | . | TRBJ2-3 | TRBV11-1
CASSVRGTGELFF | TGTGCCAGCAGCGTAAGAGGTACCGGGGAGCTGTTTTTT | . | TRBJ2-2 | TRBV9
CAGSVLQGPAEKLFF | TGTGCCGGGAGTGTACTTCAGGGGCCGGCCGAAAAACTGTTTTTT | . | TRBJ1-4 | TRBV30
CASSPYRGRGINHGYTF | TGTGCCAGCTCACCATACAGGGGGCGCGGTATTAACCATGGCTACACCTTC | TRBD1 | TRBJ1-2 | TRBV18